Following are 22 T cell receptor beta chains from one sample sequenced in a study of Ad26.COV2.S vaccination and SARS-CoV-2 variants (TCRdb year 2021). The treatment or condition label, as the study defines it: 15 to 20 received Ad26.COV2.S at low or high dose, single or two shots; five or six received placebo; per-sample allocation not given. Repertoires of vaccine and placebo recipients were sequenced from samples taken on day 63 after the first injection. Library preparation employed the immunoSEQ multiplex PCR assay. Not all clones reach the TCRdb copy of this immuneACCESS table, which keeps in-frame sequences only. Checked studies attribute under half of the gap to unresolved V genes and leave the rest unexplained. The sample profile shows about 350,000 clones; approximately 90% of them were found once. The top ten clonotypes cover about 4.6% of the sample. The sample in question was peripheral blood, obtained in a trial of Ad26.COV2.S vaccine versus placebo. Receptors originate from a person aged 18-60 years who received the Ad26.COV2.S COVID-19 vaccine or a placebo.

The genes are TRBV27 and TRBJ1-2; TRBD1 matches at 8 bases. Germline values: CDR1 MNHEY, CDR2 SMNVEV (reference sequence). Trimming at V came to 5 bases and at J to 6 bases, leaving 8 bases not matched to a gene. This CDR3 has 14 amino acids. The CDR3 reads CASSRMDREDGYTF. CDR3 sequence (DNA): TGTGCCAGCAGTAGAATGGACAGGGAAGATGGCTACACCTTC.

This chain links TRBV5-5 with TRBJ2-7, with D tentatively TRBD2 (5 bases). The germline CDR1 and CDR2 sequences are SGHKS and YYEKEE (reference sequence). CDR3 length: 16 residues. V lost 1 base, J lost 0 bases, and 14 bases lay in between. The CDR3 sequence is CASSLLVTGSSYEQYF. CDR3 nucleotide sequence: TGTGCCAGCAGCTTGTTAGTTACGGGGAGCTCCTACGAGCAGTACTTC.

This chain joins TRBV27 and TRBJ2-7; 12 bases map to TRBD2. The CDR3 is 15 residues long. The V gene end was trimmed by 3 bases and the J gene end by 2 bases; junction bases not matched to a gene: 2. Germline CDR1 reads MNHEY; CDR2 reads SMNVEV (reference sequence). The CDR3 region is CASSFGTSGPYEQYF. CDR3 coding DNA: TGTGCCAGCAGTTTCGGGACTAGCGGGCCCTACGAGCAGTACTTC.

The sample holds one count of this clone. The CDR3 bases are TGCGCCAGCAGTCAATCTGAGCATCACGATTCCCTGAACACTGAAGCTTTCTTT. Translated: CASSQSEHHDSLNTEAFF. The genes are TRBV23-1 and TRBJ1-1; D is uncertain. TRBV23-1 belongs to the ORF category, with a function that is uncertain. The V end lost 0 bases, the J end lost 0 bases, and 17 bases lay between the germline ends. The CDR3 totals 18 residues.

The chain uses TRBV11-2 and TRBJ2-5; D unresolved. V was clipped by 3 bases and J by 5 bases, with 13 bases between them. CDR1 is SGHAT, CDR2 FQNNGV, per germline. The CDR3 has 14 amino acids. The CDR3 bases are TGTGCCAGCAGCTTTGGTGTAGGTCCTGAGACCCAGTACTTC. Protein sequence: CASSFGVGPETQYF.

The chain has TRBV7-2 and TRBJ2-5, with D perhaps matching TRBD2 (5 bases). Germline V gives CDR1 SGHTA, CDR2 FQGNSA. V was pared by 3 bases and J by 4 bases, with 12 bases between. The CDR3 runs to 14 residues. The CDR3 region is CASSFSRGAETQYF. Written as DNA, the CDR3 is TGTGCCAGCAGCTTCAGCCGGGGAGCAGAGACCCAGTACTTC.

The CDR3 sequence is CASSVGVEGGYTF. CDR3 DNA: TGTGCCAGCAGTGTGGGAGTGGAGGGTGGCTACACCTTC. The V call is TRBV2, the J call TRBJ1-2, with D unresolved. This CDR3 comprises 13 residues. The germline V and J ends were trimmed by 4 bases and 7 bases, with 13 bases remaining between them. Germline CDR1 SNHLY, CDR2 FYNNEI.

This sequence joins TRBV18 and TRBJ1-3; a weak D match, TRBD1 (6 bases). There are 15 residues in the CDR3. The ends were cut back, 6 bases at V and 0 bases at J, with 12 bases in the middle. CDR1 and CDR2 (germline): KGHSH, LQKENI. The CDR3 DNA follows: TGTGCCAGCTCCTCGGGGGCCGACTCTGGAAACACCATATATTTT. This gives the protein CASSSGADSGNTIYF.

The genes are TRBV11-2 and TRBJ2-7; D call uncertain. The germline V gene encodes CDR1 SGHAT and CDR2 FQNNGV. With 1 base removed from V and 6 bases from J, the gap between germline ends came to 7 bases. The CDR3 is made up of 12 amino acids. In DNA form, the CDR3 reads TGTGCCAGCAGCTTAGTAAGCCGCGAGCAGTACTTC. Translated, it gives CASSLVSREQYF.

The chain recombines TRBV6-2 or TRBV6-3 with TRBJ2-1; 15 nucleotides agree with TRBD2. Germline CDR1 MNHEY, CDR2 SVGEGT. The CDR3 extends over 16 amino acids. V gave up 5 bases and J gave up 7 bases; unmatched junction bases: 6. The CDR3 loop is CASSRIGTSGRNEQFF. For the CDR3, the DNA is TGTGCCAGCAGTCGAATCGGGACTAGCGGGAGGAATGAGCAGTTCTTC.

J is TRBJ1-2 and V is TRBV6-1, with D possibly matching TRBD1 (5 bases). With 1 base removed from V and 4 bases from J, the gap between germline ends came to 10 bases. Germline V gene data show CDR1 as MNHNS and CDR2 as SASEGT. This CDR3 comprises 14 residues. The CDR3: CASSEDDRLYGYTF. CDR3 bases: TGTGCCAGCAGTGAAGATGACAGACTCTATGGCTACACCTTC.

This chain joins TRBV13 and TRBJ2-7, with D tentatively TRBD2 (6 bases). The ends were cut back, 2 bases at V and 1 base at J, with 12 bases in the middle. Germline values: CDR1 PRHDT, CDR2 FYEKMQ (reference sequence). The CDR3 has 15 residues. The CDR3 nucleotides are TGTGCCAGCAGCTTATACGGAGGGGAATCCTACGAGCAGTACTTC. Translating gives CASSLYGGESYEQYF.

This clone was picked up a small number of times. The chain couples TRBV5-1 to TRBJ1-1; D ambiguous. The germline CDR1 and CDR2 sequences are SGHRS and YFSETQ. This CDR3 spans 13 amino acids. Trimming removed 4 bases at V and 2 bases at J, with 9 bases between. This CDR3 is CASSGRVNTEAFF. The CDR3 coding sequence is TGCGCCAGCAGCGGGAGGGTCAACACTGAAGCTTTCTTT.

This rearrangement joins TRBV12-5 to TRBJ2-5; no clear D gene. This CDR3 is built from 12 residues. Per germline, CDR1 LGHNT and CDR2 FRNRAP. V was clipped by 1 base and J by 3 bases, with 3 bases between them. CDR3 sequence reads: CASGLDEETQYF. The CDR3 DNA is TGTGCTAGTGGTTTGGATGAAGAGACCCAGTACTTC.

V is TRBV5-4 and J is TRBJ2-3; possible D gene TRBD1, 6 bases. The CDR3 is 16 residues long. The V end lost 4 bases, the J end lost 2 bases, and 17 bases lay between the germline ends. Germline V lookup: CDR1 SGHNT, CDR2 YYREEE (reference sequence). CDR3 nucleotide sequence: TGTGCCAGCAGCCCCCCGTGGGACAAATCCACAGATACGCAGTATTTT. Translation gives CASSPPWDKSTDTQYF.

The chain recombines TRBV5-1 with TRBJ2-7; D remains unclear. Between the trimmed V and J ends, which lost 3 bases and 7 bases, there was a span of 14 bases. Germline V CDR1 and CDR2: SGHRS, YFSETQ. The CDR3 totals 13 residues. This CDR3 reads CASSSASLGEQYF. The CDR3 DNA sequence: TGCGCCAGCAGCTCCGCTTCCCTTGGGGAGCAGTACTTC.

This CDR3 reads CASSLVILADNEQFF. CDR3 bases: TGTGCCAGCAGCTTAGTTATACTAGCGGACAATGAGCAGTTCTTC. V usage is TRBV7-9 and J usage is TRBJ2-1, with 8 bases identical to TRBD2. The germline V gene has CDR1 SEHNR and CDR2 FQNEAQ (reference sequence). V lost 1 base to trimming and J lost 5 bases; unmatched junction nucleotides: 4. This CDR3 has 15 amino acids.

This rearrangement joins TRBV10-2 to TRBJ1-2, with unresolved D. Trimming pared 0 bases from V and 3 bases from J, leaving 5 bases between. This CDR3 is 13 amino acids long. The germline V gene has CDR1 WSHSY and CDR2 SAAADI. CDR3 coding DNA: TGCGCCAGCAGTGAGTCCCATTACTATGGCTACACCTTC. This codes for CASSESHYYGYTF.

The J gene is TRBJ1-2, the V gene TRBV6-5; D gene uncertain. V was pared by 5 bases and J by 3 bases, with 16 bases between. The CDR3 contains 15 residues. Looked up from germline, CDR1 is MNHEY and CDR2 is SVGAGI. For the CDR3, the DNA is TGTGCCAGCAGTCGCCCCTCAAGGACTGACTATGGCTACACCTTC. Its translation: CASSRPSRTDYGYTF.

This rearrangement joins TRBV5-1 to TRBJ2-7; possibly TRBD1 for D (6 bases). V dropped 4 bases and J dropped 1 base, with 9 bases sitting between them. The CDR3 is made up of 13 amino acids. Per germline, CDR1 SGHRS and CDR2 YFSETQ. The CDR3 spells CASSPGQSYEQYF. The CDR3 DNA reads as TGCGCCAGCAGCCCCGGACAGTCCTACGAGCAGTACTTC. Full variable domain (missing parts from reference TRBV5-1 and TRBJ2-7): KAGVTQTPRYLIKTRGQQVTLSCSPISGHRSVSWYQQTPGQGLQFLFEYFSETQRNKGNFPGRFSGRQFSNSRSEMNVSTLELGDSALYLCASSPGQSYEQYFGPGTRLTVT.

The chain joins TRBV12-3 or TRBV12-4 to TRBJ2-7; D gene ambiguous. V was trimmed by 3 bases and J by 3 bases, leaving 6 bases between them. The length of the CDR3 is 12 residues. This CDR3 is CASSFNGYEQYF. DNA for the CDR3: TGTGCCAGCAGTTTTAACGGCTACGAGCAGTACTTC.

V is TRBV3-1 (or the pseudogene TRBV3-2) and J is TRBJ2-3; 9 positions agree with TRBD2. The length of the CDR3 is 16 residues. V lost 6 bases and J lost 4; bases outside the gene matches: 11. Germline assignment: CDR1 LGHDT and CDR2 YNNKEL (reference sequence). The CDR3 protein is CASSPRIAGASDTQYF. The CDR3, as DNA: TGTGCCAGCAGTCCGAGAATAGCGGGGGCCTCAGATACGCAGTATTTT.